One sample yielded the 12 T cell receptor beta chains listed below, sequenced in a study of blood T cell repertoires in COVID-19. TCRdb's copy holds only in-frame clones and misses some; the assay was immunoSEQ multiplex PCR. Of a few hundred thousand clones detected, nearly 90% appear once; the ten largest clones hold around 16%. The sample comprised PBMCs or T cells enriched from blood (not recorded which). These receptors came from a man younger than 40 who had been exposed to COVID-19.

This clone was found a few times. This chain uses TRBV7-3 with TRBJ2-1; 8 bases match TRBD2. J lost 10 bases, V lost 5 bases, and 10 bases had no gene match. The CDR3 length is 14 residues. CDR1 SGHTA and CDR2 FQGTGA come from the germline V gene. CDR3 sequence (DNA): TGTGCCAGCAGCCCGGCGGGGGGCCCAGGGGAGCAGTTCTTC. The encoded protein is CASSPAGGPGEQFF. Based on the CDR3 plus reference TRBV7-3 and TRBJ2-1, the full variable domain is GAGVSQTPSNKVTEKGKYVELRCDPISGHTALYWYRQSLGQGPEFLIYFQGTGAADDSGLPNDRFFAVRPEGSVSTLKIQRTERGDSAVYLCASSPAGGPGEQFFGPGTRLTVL.

CDR3 in amino acids: CASSQGPGNSPLHF. CDR3 in DNA: TGCGCCAGCAGCCAGGGGCCGGGTAATTCACCCCTCCACTTT. The rearrangement joins TRBV4-1 to TRBJ1-6; TRBD1 is a possible D gene (5 bases). The V gene lost 3 bases and the J gene lost 6 bases, with 9 bases spanning the gap. Germline V gene sequence: CDR1 MGHRA, CDR2 YSYEKL. The CDR3 runs to 14 residues.

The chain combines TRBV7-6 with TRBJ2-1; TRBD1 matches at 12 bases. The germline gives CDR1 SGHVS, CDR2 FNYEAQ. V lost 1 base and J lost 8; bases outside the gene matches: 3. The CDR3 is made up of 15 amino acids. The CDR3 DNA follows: TGTGCCAGCAGCTTAGAGGGACAGGGGGCGGATGAGCAGTTCTTC. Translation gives CASSLEGQGADEQFF.

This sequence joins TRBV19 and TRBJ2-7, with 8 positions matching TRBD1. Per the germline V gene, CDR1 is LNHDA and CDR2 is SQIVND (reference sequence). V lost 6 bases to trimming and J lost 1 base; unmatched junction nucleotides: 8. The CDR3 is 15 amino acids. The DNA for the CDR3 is TGTGCCAGTAGGCCGCAGGGGGCGCGATCCTACGAGCAGTACTTC. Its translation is CASRPQGARSYEQYF. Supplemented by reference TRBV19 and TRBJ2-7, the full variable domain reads DGGITQSPKYLFRKEGQNVTLSCEQNLNHDAMYWYRQDPGQGLRLIYYSQIVNDFQKGDIAEGYSVSREKKESFPLTVTSAQKNPTAFYLCASRPQGARSYEQYFGPGTRLTVT.

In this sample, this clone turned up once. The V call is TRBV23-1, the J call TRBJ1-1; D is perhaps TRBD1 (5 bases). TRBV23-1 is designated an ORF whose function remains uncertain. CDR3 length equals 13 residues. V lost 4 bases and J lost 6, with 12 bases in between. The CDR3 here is CASSRHLGAEAFF. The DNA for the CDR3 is TGCGCCAGCAGTCGCCACTTAGGGGCTGAAGCTTTCTTT.

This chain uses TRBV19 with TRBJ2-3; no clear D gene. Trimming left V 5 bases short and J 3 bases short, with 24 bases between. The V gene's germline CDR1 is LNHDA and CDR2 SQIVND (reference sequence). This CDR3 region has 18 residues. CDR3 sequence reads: CASSPRYWRGVKTDTQYF. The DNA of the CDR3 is TGTGCCAGTAGTCCCCGTTATTGGAGAGGTGTAAAGACAGATACGCAGTATTTT.

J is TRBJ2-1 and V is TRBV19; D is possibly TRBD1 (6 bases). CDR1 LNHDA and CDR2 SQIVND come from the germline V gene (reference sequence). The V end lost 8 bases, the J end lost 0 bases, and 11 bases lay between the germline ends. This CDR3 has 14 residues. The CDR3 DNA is TGTGCCAGTGCCCAGGGGAACTCCTACAATGAGCAGTTCTTC. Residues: CASAQGNSYNEQFF.

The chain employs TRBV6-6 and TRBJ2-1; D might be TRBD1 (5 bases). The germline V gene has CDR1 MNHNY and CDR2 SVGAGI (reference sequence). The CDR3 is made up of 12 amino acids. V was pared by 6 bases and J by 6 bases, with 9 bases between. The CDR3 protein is CASSRVINEQFF. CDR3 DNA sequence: TGTGCCAGCAGCAGGGTTATCAATGAGCAGTTCTTC.

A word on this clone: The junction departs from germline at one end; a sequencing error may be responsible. CDR3 nucleotide sequence: TGTGCCAGCAGCACCGAGGGTACCTCCCACGAGCAGTACTTC. It encodes CASSTEGTSHEQYF. The chain joins TRBV7-9 to TRBJ2-7, with a tentative D call TRBD2 (5 bases). The CDR3 totals 14 residues. The germline gives CDR1 SEHNR, CDR2 FQNEAQ (reference sequence).

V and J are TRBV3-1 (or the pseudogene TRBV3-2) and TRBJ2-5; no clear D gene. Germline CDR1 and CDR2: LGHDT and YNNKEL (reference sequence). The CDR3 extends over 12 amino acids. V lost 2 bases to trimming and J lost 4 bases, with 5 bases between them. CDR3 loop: CASSQPLETQYF. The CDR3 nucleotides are TGTGCCAGCAGCCAACCCCTAGAGACCCAGTACTTC.

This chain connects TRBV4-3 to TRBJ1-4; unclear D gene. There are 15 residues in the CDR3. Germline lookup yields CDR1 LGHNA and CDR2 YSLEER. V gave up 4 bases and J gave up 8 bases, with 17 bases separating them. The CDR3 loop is CASSRETVAVEKLFF. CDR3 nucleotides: TGCGCCAGCAGCCGAGAGACGGTCGCGGTAGAAAAACTGTTTTTT.

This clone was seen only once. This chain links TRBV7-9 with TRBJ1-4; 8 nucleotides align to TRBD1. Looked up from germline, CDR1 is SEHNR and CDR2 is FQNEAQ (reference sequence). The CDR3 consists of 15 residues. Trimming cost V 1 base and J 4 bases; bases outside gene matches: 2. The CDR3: CASSLVTGGNEKLFF. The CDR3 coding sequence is TGTGCCAGCAGCTTAGTCACAGGGGGTAATGAAAAACTGTTTTTT.